This record looks at one T cell receptor (beta chain) sequence and its context. Its antigen specificity is not known. No much larger clone exists at a distance of one base, and base qualities are not known. Every donor in the study was a healthy Caucasian. The twin cohort consisted of three pairs of female monozygotic twins, all aged about 18 to 30 years. Peripheral blood mononuclear cells were the source from which RNA for the TCR libraries was isolated. V is clipped by 3 bases and J by 6 bases, and the sequence between their germline boundaries is 12 bases long. The CDR3 spans 14 residues, from the cysteine through the phenylalanine. Here the CDR3 DNA is all that survives: 42 bases in frame from base 1. The germline V gene (reference sequence) specifies GTSNPN as CDR1 and SVGIG as CDR2. The library was obtained by 5' RACE. The reads were generated on an Illumina HiSeq 2000. A universal primer binding site was added through template switching, and the final cDNA carried a unique molecular identifier so that TCR cDNA molecules could be counted accurately. Specific primers in the conserved constant-segment region were used to synthesize first-strand cDNA for the TCR alpha and beta chains. To control for contamination, every cDNA library was double barcoded, receiving both a SMART-Mk sample barcode and Illumina barcodes. TruSeq adapter sequences, together with Illumina sample barcodes, were added in two successive PCR steps. The TCR alpha and beta cDNA libraries were sequenced on the Illumina HiSeq platform using custom primers. On the study's bioinformatics: Raw reads were processed with MiGEC to extract unique molecular identifiers, and MiXCR was used to determine CDR3 positions. For each individual, recombination models were inferred using an EM algorithm with the repgenHMM and IGoR tools. Shared clonotype analysis was performed with the tcR package in R, normalizing sharing by the product of cloneset sizes. To study raw recombination without the effects of thymic and clonal selection, out-of-frame nonproductive sequences were analyzed. TCRdb's own reprocessing of the public reads used fastp at Q25 and MiXCR and kept productive beta chains. Here each entry gathers all rows of one CDR3 protein and keeps the most common genes and DNA. These V and J calls are TCRdb output, not the study's own analysis. Within this sample are 700,000 or so distinct CDR3 sequences, with over 8.5% of them counted one time only. The ten largest make up roughly 0.97% of the sample.

The record originates from a study of identical twins (dated by TCRdb to 2015 to 2016). With respect to the entire study: To test whether fetal clonotypes persist, this study deep-sequenced TCR alpha and beta repertoires from monozygotic twins, from unrelated adults of various ages, and from cord blood. Replicate twin experiments were performed at different times using different library preparation protocols to rule out contamination.

The investigation overall reported the following: Recombination models systematically underestimated out-of-frame TCR alpha sharing in monozygotic twins but agreed with sharing between unrelated individuals. Compared with coincidental sharing between unrelated individuals, out-of-frame TCR alpha sequences shared between twins had an excess of sequences with low generation probability. Invariant T cells such as MAIT and iNKT could partly confound zero-insertion analyses, though diverse VJ usage argued against this for most clonotypes. Fewer insertions were carried by abundant cord blood beta clonotypes, a similar but weaker trend appeared in young adult naive repertoires, and no such trend appeared in memory repertoires. Because the same donors could not be followed over many years, conclusions were based on cross-sectional statistical analysis. Excess twin sharing in beta out-of-frame sequences was weaker because fewer shared sequences lowered the signal-to-noise ratio.

These sequences were also reported in another study, on yellow fever vaccine responses in identical twins. That second report states: According to the authors, the vaccine-induced T cell response in identical twins seemed to be partly convergent and partly specific to each individual. In the study, vaccine-responding T cell clones were precisely tracked in identical twins.

This receptor was taken from a woman aged 18 to 35 in good health. The chain couples TRBV30 to TRBJ1-6; no D gene is confidently identified. The sequencing input was PBMCs. The CDR3: CAWSGGVINSPLHF. The DNA sequence is as follows: TGTGCCTGGAGCGGTGGGGTGATTAATTCACCCCTCCACTTT.